One TCR beta chain is described in this entry. Its cognate antigen has yet to be identified. No base-level quality is on record; no much larger clone is a single base apart. This entry is derived from a study of T cell changes during pregnancy in multiple sclerosis (dated by TCRdb to about 2019). In terms of the full investigation: The study examined how the T cell repertoire changed over the course of pregnancy in women with multiple sclerosis.

From V the trimming removes 4 bases and from J it removes 5 bases, while the gene matches leave 13 bases of the junction unaccounted for. The CDR3 has 16 amino acids, counting the end cysteine and phenylalanine. CDR3 DNA is the only sequence kept; it has 48 bases, read in frame from the first base. The germline V gene (reference sequence) yields LNHDA for CDR1 and SQIVND for CDR2. The receptor library was made with the immunoSEQ multiplex PCR assay. Sourced from immuneACCESS, this table was stored by TCRdb with only in-frame sequences that have V and J called. A share of the clones is absent; for the studies checked, an unresolved V gene accounts for under half, and the remainder has no known explanation. For this sample the table gives fewer than 65,000 clones, of which approximately 90% were detected only once. The ten top clones hold approximately 0.39% of the sample.

The specimen was CD4+ T cells from peripheral blood mononuclear cells, collected after pregnancy. The rearrangement combines TRBV19 with TRBJ1-1, with 7 bases matching TRBD1. This receptor was identified in a female donor with multiple sclerosis, enrolled in a pregnancy study. The nucleotide sequence is TGTGCCAGTAGTACCCACAAACAGGGGCGGAAGACTGAAGCTTTCTTT. Its coded protein is CASSTHKQGRKTEAFF.